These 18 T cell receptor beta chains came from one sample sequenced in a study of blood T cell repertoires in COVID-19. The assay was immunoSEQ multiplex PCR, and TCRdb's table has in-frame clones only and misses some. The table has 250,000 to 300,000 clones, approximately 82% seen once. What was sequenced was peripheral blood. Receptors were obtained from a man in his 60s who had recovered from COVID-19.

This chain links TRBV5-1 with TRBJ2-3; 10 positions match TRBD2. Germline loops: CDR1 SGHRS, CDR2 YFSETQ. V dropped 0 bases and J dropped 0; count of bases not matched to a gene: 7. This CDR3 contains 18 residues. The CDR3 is CASSLAASGGPSTDTQYF. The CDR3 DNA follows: TGCGCCAGCAGCTTGGCCGCTAGCGGGGGCCCCAGCACAGATACGCAGTATTTT.

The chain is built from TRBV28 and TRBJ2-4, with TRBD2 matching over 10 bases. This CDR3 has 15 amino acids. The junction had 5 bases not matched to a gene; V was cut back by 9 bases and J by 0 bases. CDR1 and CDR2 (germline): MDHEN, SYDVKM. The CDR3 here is CASSSSGGAKNIQYF. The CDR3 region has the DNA TGTGCCAGTTCATCTAGCGGGGGAGCCAAAAACATTCAGTACTTC.

CDR3 DNA sequence: TGTGCCACCAGCGGGGCTAGCGGGGGGGCCCAGAACATTCAGTACTTC. Translation gives CATSGASGGAQNIQYF. This rearrangement joins TRBV15 to TRBJ2-4; 12 bases match TRBD2. The CDR3 has 16 residues. J was trimmed by 7 bases and V by 5 bases; bases with no gene match: 9. The germline V gene encodes CDR1 LNHNV and CDR2 YYDKDF (reference sequence).

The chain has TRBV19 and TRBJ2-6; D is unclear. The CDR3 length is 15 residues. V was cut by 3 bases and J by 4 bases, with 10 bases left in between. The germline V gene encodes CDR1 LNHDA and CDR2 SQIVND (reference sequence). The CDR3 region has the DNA TGTGCCAGTAGTATTCTCCCTACCGGGGCCAACGTCCTGACTTTC. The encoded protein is CASSILPTGANVLTF.

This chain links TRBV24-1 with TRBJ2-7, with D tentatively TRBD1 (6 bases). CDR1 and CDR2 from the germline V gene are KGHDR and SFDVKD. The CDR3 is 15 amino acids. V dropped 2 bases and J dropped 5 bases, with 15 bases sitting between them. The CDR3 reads CATSDSQGLMNEQYF. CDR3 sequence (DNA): TGTGCCACCAGTGATTCTCAGGGGTTAATGAACGAGCAGTACTTC.

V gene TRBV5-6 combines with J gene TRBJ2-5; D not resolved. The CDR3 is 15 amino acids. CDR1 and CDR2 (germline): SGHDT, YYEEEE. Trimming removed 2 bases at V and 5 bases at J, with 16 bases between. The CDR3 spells CASSLDMTPVETQYF. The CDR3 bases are TGTGCCAGCAGCTTAGATATGACACCAGTGGAGACCCAGTACTTC.

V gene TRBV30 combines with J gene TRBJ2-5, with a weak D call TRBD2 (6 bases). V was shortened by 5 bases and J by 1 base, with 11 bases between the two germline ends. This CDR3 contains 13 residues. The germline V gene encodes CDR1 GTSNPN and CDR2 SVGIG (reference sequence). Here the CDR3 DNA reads TGTGCCTGGTCGCTAGCGCTCCAAGAGACCCAGTACTTC. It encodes CAWSLALQETQYF.

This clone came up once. CDR3 protein: CASSFKTGGSGNTIYF. CDR3 DNA sequence: TGTGCCAGCAGTTTCAAGACAGGGGGCTCTGGAAACACCATATATTTT. The gene calls are TRBV6-6 and TRBJ1-3, with 9 bases matching TRBD1. Per germline, CDR1 MNHNY and CDR2 SVGAGI (reference sequence). The CDR3 has 16 residues. Trimming at V came to 4 bases and at J to 0 bases, leaving 4 bases not matched to a gene.

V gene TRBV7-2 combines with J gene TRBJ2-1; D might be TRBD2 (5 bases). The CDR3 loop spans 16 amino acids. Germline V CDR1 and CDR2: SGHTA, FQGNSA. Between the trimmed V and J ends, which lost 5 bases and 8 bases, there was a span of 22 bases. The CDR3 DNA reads TGTGCCAGCAGCCTTATTAGCGCTTCCCCGAGGGATGAGCAGTTCTTC. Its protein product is CASSLISASPRDEQFF.

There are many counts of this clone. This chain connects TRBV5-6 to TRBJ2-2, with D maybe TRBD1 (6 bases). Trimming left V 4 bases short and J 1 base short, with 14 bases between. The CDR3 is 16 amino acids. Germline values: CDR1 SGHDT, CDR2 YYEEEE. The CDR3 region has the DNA TGTGCCAGCAGCGCCCCCGGGACAAGGAACACCGGGGAGCTGTTTTTT. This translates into CASSAPGTRNTGELFF.

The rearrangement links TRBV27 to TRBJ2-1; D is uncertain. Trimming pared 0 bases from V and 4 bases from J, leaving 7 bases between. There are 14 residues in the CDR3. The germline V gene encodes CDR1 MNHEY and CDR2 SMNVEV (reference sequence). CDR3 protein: CASSLSPVYNEQFF. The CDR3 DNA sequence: TGTGCCAGCAGTTTATCGCCGGTATACAATGAGCAGTTCTTC.

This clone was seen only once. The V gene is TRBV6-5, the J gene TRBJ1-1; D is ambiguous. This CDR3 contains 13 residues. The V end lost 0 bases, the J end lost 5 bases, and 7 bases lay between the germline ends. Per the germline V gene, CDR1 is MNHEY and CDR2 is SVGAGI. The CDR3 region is CASSYSGVTEAFF. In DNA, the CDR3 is TGTGCCAGCAGTTACTCAGGAGTAACTGAAGCTTTCTTT.

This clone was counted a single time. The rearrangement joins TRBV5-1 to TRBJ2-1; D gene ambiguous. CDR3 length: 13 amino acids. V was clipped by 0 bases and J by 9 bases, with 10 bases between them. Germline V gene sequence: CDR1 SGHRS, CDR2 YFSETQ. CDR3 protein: CASSLDVPGEQFF. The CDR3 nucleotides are TGCGCCAGCAGCTTGGACGTTCCGGGTGAGCAGTTCTTC.

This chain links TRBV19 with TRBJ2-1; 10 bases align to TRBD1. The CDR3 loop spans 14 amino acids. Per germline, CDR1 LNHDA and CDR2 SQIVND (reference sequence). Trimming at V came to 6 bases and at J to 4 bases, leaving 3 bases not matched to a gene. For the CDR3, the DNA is TGTGCCAGTAGGGAGGGACAGGGGTACAATGAGCAGTTCTTC. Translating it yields CASREGQGYNEQFF.

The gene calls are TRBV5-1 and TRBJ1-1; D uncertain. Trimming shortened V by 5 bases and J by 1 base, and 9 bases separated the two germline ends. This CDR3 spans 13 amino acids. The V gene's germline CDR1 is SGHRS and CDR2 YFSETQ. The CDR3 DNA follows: TGCGCCAGCAGACTCTACGAGAACACTGAAGCTTTCTTT. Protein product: CASRLYENTEAFF. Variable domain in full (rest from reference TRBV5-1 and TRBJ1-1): KAGVTQTPRYLIKTRGQQVTLSCSPISGHRSVSWYQQTPGQGLQFLFEYFSETQRNKGNFPGRFSGRQFSNSRSEMNVSTLELGDSALYLCASRLYENTEAFFGQGTRLTVV.

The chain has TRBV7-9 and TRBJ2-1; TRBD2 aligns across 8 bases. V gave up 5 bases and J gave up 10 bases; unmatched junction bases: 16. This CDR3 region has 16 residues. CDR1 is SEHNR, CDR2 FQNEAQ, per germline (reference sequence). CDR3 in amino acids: CASSTRELAGGREQFF. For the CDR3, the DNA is TGTGCCAGCAGCACCCGGGAGCTGGCGGGAGGTAGGGAGCAGTTCTTC.

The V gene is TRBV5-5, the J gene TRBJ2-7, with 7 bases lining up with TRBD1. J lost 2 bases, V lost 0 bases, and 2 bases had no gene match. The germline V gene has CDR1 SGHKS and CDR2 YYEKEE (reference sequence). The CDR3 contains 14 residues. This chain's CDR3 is CASSLGQGAYEQYF. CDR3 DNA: TGTGCCAGCAGCTTGGGACAGGGTGCCTACGAGCAGTACTTC. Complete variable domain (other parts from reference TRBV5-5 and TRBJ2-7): DAGVTQSPTHLIKTRGQQVTLRCSPISGHKSVSWYQQVLGQGPQFIFQYYEKEERGRGNFPDRFSARQFPNYSSELNVNALLLGDSALYLCASSLGQGAYEQYFGPGTRLTVT.

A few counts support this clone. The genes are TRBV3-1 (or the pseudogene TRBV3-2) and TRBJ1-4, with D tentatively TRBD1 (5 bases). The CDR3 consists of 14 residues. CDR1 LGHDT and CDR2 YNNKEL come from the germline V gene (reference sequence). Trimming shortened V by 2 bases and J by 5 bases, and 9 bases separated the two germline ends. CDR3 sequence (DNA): TGTGCCAGCAGCCAACATTCAGGGAATGAAAAACTGTTTTTT. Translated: CASSQHSGNEKLFF.